The entry below describes one T cell receptor beta chain. Its cognate antigen is unknown. These donors were members of the roughly 130-subject validation cohort, a group separate from the approximately 670-subject first cohort. CDR3 size: 13 residues. V gave up 6 bases and J gave up 2 bases, with 11 bases separating them. Germline values: CDR1 MDHEN, CDR2 SYDVKM. Repertoires were generated with immunoSEQ multiplex PCR, while TCRdb's copy carries only in-frame clones and drops some. Of about 110,000 clones in the sample, 90% to 96% were seen once. The source of the sample is a study of cytomegalovirus exposure and HLA in healthy donors. Overall study findings and caveats: Most observed TCR sequences were rare, whereas some public TCRs were detected in many donors. The tendency of first-cohort TCR clusters to co-occur in the 130 or so validation repertoires was identified by a subsequent analysis.

The material sequenced was PBMCs. The chain links TRBV28 to TRBJ2-7, with D perhaps matching TRBD1 (6 bases). The clonotype was recovered from a woman between 18 and 29 years old in good health and CMV-seronegative. CDR3 nucleotides: TGTGCCAGCAGGCCAGGGGCCCCCTACGAGCAGTACTTC. This sequence encodes CASRPGAPYEQYF.